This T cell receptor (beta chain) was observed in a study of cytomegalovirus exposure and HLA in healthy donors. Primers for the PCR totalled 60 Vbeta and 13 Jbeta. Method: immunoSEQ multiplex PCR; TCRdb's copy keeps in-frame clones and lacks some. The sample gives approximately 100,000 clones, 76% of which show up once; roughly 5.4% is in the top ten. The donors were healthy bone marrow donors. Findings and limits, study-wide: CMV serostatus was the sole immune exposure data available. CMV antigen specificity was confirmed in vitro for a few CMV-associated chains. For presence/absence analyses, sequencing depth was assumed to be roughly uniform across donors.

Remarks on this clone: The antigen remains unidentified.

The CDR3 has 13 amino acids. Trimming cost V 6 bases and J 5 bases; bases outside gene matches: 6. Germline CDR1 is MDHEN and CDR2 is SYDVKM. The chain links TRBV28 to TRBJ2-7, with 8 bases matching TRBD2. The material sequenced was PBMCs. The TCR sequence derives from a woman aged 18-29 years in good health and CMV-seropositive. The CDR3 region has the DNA TGTGCCAGCAGCCCCCCGGGGGGGGACGAGCAGTACTTC. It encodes CASSPPGGDEQYF.